The rows below give T cell receptor beta chains drawn from one sample of a study of blood T cell repertoires in COVID-19. Using immunoSEQ multiplex PCR, the repertoire was profiled, and TCRdb retains in-frame clones only, with some absent. The sample has 200,000 to 250,000 clones, 70% to 90% seen once. Sequencing was done on a sample of peripheral blood. These receptors all stem from a man aged 25-45 years who had recovered from COVID-19. Both conserved end residues are part of each CDR3. Each record gives: J gene, D gene, V gene, clone size, CDR3 protein, CDR3 DNA. D genes are given only for firm matches. The size entry is marked missing in some rows and otherwise reads once, few, many or a size class.

j_gene: TRBJ1-5
d_gene: -
v_gene: TRBV6-5
abundance: -
CDR3aa: CASSFGDSNQPQHF
CDR3nt: TGTGCCAGCAGTTTCGGAGATAGCAATCAGCCCCAGCATTTT

j_gene: TRBJ2-3
d_gene: TRBD2
v_gene: TRBV3-1/TRBV3-2
abundance: -
CDR3aa: CASSPRGEIAGRWTDTQYF
CDR3nt: TGTGCCAGCAGCCCCCGCGGCGAAATAGCGGGCAGATGGACAGATACGCAGTATTTT

j_gene: TRBJ2-2
d_gene: -
v_gene: TRBV5-1
abundance: -
CDR3aa: CASSLWQNTGELFF
CDR3nt: TGCGCCAGCAGCTTGTGGCAGAACACCGGGGAGCTGTTTTTT

j_gene: TRBJ1-2
d_gene: -
v_gene: TRBV7-9
abundance: -
CDR3aa: CASSLVRLSYGYTF
CDR3nt: TGTGCCAGCAGCTTAGTGCGTCTTAGTTATGGCTACACCTTC

j_gene: TRBJ2-3
d_gene: TRBD1
v_gene: TRBV3-1/TRBV3-2
abundance: -
CDR3aa: CASSRQGQGVADTQYF
CDR3nt: TGTGCCAGCAGCCGACAGGGACAGGGGGTCGCAGATACGCAGTATTTT

j_gene: TRBJ2-3
d_gene: TRBD1
v_gene: TRBV19
abundance: -
CDR3aa: CASSIDMGQGADTQYF
CDR3nt: TGTGCCAGTAGTATAGATATGGGACAGGGGGCAGATACGCAGTATTTT

j_gene: TRBJ2-1
d_gene: TRBD2
v_gene: TRBV3-1/TRBV3-2
abundance: -
CDR3aa: CASSQVGSGVYNEQFF
CDR3nt: TGTGCCAGCAGCCAAGTAGGGAGCGGGGTCTACAATGAGCAGTTCTTC

j_gene: TRBJ2-7
d_gene: TRBD1
v_gene: TRBV7-8
abundance: -
CDR3aa: CASSYGTAIRPLYEQYF
CDR3nt: TGTGCCAGCAGCTATGGGACAGCTATTCGACCCCTATACGAGCAGTACTTC

j_gene: TRBJ2-5
d_gene: -
v_gene: TRBV29-1
abundance: -
CDR3aa: CSVNHLGGQQETQYF
CDR3nt: TGCAGCGTGAATCACCTAGGGGGTCAGCAAGAGACCCAGTACTTC

j_gene: TRBJ2-3
d_gene: -
v_gene: TRBV5-6
abundance: few
CDR3aa: CASSRGWNTQYF
CDR3nt: TGTGCCAGCAGCCGGGGGTGGAATACGCAGTATTTT

j_gene: TRBJ2-7
d_gene: -
v_gene: TRBV19
abundance: -
CDR3aa: CATARGAAYEQYF
CDR3nt: TGTGCCACTGCTCGGGGGGCCGCCTACGAGCAGTACTTC

j_gene: TRBJ1-1
d_gene: -
v_gene: TRBV19
abundance: -
CDR3aa: CASRREAMNTEAFF
CDR3nt: TGTGCCAGTAGGCGGGAAGCCATGAACACTGAAGCTTTCTTT

j_gene: TRBJ1-5
d_gene: TRBD1
v_gene: TRBV6-5
abundance: once
CDR3aa: CASSYGGQGGNQPQHF
CDR3nt: TGTGCCAGCAGTTACGGTGGACAGGGCGGCAATCAGCCCCAGCATTTT

j_gene: TRBJ2-2
d_gene: TRBD1
v_gene: TRBV10-1
abundance: -
CDR3aa: CASSERRTGVNTGELFF
CDR3nt: TGCGCCAGCAGTGAAAGGCGGACAGGGGTCAACACCGGGGAGCTGTTTTTT

j_gene: TRBJ2-1
d_gene: TRBD2
v_gene: TRBV7-8
abundance: few
CDR3aa: CASSLGLAGVREQFF
CDR3nt: TGTGCCAGCAGCCTCGGTCTAGCGGGTGTTAGGGAGCAGTTCTTC

j_gene: TRBJ2-2
d_gene: -
v_gene: TRBV4-1
abundance: -
CDR3aa: CASTRSLGIRGTGELFF
CDR3nt: TGCGCCAGCACACGCAGCCTAGGAATTCGGGGCACCGGGGAGCTGTTTTTT

j_gene: TRBJ1-2
d_gene: -
v_gene: TRBV7-9
abundance: -
CDR3aa: CASSLMVGFYGYTF
CDR3nt: TGTGCCAGCAGCTTAATGGTCGGGTTCTATGGCTACACCTTC

j_gene: TRBJ1-1
d_gene: TRBD1
v_gene: TRBV5-4
abundance: -
CDR3aa: CASSFPQGQTNTEAFF
CDR3nt: TGTGCCAGCAGCTTCCCTCAGGGACAGACGAACACTGAAGCTTTCTTT

j_gene: TRBJ2-5
d_gene: -
v_gene: TRBV18
abundance: -
CDR3aa: CASSSGVEETQYF
CDR3nt: TGTGCCAGCTCATCAGGGGTGGAAGAGACCCAGTACTTC

j_gene: TRBJ1-6
d_gene: -
v_gene: TRBV19
abundance: -
CDR3aa: CASSINRAGNSPLHF
CDR3nt: TGTGCCAGTAGTATAAACAGGGCGGGTAATTCACCCCTCCACTTT

j_gene: TRBJ2-3
d_gene: -
v_gene: TRBV11-2
abundance: -
CDR3aa: CASSLGGLSTDTQYF
CDR3nt: TGTGCCAGCAGCTTAGGAGGACTTAGCACAGATACGCAGTATTTT

j_gene: TRBJ2-5
d_gene: -
v_gene: TRBV5-4
abundance: -
CDR3aa: CASSLRVPGSQETQYF
CDR3nt: TGTGCCAGCAGCTTGCGAGTTCCAGGGTCCCAAGAGACCCAGTACTTC

j_gene: TRBJ2-1
d_gene: -
v_gene: TRBV19
abundance: once
CDR3aa: CASRAGSIDEQFF
CDR3nt: TGTGCCAGTAGGGCGGGGAGTATTGATGAGCAGTTCTTC

j_gene: TRBJ1-3
d_gene: TRBD1
v_gene: TRBV7-2
abundance: -
CDR3aa: CASSNTGVGNTIYF
CDR3nt: TGTGCCAGCAGCAATACAGGGGTCGGAAACACCATATATTTT

j_gene: TRBJ1-2
d_gene: -
v_gene: TRBV18
abundance: -
CDR3aa: CASSPNTAGVRGYTF
CDR3nt: TGTGCCAGCTCACCAAATACGGCAGGCGTTCGGGGCTACACCTTC

j_gene: TRBJ1-4
d_gene: TRBD1
v_gene: TRBV14
abundance: -
CDR3aa: CASSQGAGTGFEKLFF
CDR3nt: TGTGCCAGCAGCCAAGGAGCCGGGACAGGGTTTGAAAAACTGTTTTTT

j_gene: TRBJ2-3
d_gene: TRBD2
v_gene: TRBV6-1
abundance: -
CDR3aa: CASSEGLAGGTDTQYF
CDR3nt: TGTGCCAGCAGTGAGGGACTAGCGGGGGGCACAGATACGCAGTATTTT

j_gene: TRBJ1-5
d_gene: -
v_gene: TRBV6-6
abundance: -
CDR3aa: CASRTDANQPQHF
CDR3nt: TGTGCCAGCAGAACAGATGCTAATCAGCCCCAGCATTTT

j_gene: TRBJ1-1
d_gene: TRBD1
v_gene: TRBV2
abundance: -
CDR3aa: CASSAPGQTTNTEAFF
CDR3nt: TGTGCCAGCAGCGCTCCGGGACAGACGACGAACACTGAAGCTTTCTTT

j_gene: TRBJ2-5
d_gene: TRBD1
v_gene: TRBV13
abundance: -
CDR3aa: CASSLSGWQGAQETQYF
CDR3nt: TGTGCCAGCAGCTTAAGTGGGTGGCAGGGGGCCCAAGAGACCCAGTACTTC

j_gene: TRBJ2-7
d_gene: TRBD1
v_gene: TRBV4-1
abundance: -
CDR3aa: CASSQDPPDRIFSYEQYF
CDR3nt: TGCGCCAGCAGCCAAGATCCCCCGGACAGGATCTTCTCCTACGAGCAGTACTTC

j_gene: TRBJ1-4
d_gene: -
v_gene: TRBV19
abundance: -
CDR3aa: CASSWDKGGKLFF
CDR3nt: TGTGCCAGTAGTTGGGACAAGGGTGGGAAACTGTTTTTT

j_gene: TRBJ1-2
d_gene: -
v_gene: TRBV29-1
abundance: -
CDR3aa: CSVDRPNYGYTF
CDR3nt: TGCAGCGTTGACAGGCCTAACTATGGCTACACCTTC

j_gene: TRBJ1-5
d_gene: -
v_gene: TRBV30
abundance: -
CDR3aa: CAWTSPGGSLGNQPQHF
CDR3nt: TGTGCCTGGACATCCCCCGGCGGGTCGCTTGGGAATCAGCCCCAGCATTTT

j_gene: TRBJ2-6
d_gene: -
v_gene: TRBV10-1
abundance: once
CDR3aa: CASSESRSGSSSGANVLTF
CDR3nt: TGCGCCAGCAGTGAGTCTCGGAGCGGGTCCAGCTCTGGGGCCAACGTCCTGACTTTC

j_gene: TRBJ1-5
d_gene: TRBD1
v_gene: TRBV18
abundance: -
CDR3aa: CASSPDRAKRDQPQHF
CDR3nt: TGTGCCAGCTCACCGGACAGGGCGAAAAGGGATCAGCCCCAGCATTTT

j_gene: TRBJ1-1
d_gene: -
v_gene: TRBV7-9
abundance: -
CDR3aa: CASSYARATEAFF
CDR3nt: TGTGCCAGCAGCTACGCCAGGGCCACTGAAGCTTTCTTT

j_gene: TRBJ2-1
d_gene: -
v_gene: TRBV19
abundance: -
CDR3aa: CASSIGGYPNEQFF
CDR3nt: TGTGCCAGTAGTATAGGCGGCTACCCCAATGAGCAGTTCTTC

j_gene: TRBJ2-1
d_gene: -
v_gene: TRBV16
abundance: -
CDR3aa: CASSQFTELNEQFF
CDR3nt: TGTGCCAGCAGCCAATTTACGGAGCTCAATGAGCAGTTCTTC

j_gene: TRBJ2-3
d_gene: -
v_gene: TRBV7-2
abundance: -
CDR3aa: CASSLASRGRGTDTQYF
CDR3nt: TGTGCCAGCAGCTTAGCCTCAAGGGGAAGGGGCACAGATACGCAGTATTTT

j_gene: TRBJ2-5
d_gene: TRBD2
v_gene: TRBV6-1
abundance: -
CDR3aa: CASSDLAGGTETQYF
CDR3nt: TGTGCCAGCAGTGACCTAGCGGGGGGAACGGAGACCCAGTACTTC

j_gene: TRBJ2-5
d_gene: TRBD2
v_gene: TRBV11-2
abundance: once
CDR3aa: CASTGLAGETQYF
CDR3nt: TGTGCCAGCACTGGACTAGCGGGGGAGACCCAGTACTTC

j_gene: TRBJ2-7
d_gene: -
v_gene: TRBV27
abundance: once
CDR3aa: CASSHRASYEQYF
CDR3nt: TGTGCCAGCAGTCACAGGGCCTCCTACGAGCAGTACTTC